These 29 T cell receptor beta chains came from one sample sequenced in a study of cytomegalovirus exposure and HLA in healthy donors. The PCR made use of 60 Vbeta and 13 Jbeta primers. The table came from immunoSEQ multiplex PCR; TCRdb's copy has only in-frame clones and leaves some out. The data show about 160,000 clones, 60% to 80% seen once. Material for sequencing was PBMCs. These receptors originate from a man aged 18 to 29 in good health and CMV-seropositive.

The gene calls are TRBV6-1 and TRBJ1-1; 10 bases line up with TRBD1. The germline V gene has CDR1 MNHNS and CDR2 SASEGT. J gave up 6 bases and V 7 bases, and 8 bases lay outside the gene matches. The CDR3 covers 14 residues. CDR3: CASMGDRGYSEAFF. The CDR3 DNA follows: TGTGCCAGCATGGGGGACAGGGGTTACTCTGAAGCTTTCTTT.

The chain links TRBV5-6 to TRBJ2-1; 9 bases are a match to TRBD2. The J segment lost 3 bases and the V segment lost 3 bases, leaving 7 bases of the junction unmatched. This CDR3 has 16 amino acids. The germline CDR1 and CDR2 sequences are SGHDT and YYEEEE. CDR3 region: CASSSTGTSIYNEQFF. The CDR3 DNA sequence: TGTGCCAGCAGCTCGACCGGGACTAGCATCTACAATGAGCAGTTCTTC.

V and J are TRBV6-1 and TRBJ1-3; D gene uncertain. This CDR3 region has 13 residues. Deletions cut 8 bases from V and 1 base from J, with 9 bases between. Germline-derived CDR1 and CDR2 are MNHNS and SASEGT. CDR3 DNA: TGTGCCAGCTCCCCCGTTTCTGGAAACACCATATATTTT. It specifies CASSPVSGNTIYF.

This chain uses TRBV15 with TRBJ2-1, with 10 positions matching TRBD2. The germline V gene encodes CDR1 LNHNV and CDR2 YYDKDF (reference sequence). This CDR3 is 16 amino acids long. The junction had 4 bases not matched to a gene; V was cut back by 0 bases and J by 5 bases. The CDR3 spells CATSREVGLADNEQFF. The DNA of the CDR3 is TGTGCCACCAGCAGAGAAGTTGGACTAGCGGACAATGAGCAGTTCTTC.

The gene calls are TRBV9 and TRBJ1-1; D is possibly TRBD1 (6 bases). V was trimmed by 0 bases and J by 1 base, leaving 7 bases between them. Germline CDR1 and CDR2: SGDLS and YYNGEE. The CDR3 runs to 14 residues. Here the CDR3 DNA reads TGTGCCAGCAGCGTAGACAGGGAGAACACTGAAGCTTTCTTT. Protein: CASSVDRENTEAFF.

CDR3 in DNA: TGTGCCAGCTCGGCCCTCAGGGGTCGCCTTTCCGAAAAACTGTTTTTT. This translates into CASSALRGRLSEKLFF. V is TRBV18 and J is TRBJ1-4, with D tentatively TRBD1 (6 bases). The CDR3 extends over 16 amino acids. Trimming pared 6 bases from V and 8 bases from J, leaving 22 bases between. CDR1 is KGHSH and CDR2 is LQKENI in the germline V gene.

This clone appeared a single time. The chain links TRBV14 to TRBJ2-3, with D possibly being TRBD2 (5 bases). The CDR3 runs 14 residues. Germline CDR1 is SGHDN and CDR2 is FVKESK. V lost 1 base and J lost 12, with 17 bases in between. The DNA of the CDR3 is TGTGCCAGCAGCCAAGTTTTGGCGACCGGGAAACAGTATTTT. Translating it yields CASSQVLATGKQYF. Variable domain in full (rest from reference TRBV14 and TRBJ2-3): EAGVTQFPSHSVIEKGQTVTLRCDPISGHDNLYWYRRVMGKEIKFLLHFVKESKQDESGMPNNRFLAERTGGTYSTLKVQPAELEDSGVYFCASSQVLATGKQYFGPGTRLTVL.

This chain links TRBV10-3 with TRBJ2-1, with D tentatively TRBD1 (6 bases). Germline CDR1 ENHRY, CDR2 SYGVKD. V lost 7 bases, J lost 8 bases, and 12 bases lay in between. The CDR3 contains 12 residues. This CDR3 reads CAINSGEYEQFF. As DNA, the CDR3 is TGTGCCATCAATTCAGGGGAGTATGAGCAGTTCTTC.

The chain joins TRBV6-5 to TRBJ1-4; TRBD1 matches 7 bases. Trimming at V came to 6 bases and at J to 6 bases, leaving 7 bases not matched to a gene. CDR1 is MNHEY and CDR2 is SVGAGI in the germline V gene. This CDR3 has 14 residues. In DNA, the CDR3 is TGTGCCAGCAGCCCGTACAGGGGACATGAAAAACTGTTTTTT. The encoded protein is CASSPYRGHEKLFF.

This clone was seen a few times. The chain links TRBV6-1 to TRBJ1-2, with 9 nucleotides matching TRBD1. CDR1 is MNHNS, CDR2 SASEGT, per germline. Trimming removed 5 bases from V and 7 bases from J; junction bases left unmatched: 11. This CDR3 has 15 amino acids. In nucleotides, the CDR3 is TGTGCCAGCAGTCTGGACAGGGGCACCCGGGGTGGCTACACCTTC. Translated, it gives CASSLDRGTRGGYTF.

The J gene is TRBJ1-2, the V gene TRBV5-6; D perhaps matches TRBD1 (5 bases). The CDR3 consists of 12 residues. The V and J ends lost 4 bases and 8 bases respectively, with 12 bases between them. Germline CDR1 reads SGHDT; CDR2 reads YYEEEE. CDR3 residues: CASSKGPGGYTF. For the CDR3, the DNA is TGTGCCAGCAGCAAGGGGCCGGGCGGCTACACCTTC.

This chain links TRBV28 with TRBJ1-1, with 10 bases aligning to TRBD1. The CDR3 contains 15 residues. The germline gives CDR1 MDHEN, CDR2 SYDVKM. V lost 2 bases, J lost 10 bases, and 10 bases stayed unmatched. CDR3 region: CASSLGGGQGRRAFF. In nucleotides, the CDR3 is TGTGCCAGCAGTTTAGGGGGGGGACAGGGGCGGCGAGCTTTCTTT.

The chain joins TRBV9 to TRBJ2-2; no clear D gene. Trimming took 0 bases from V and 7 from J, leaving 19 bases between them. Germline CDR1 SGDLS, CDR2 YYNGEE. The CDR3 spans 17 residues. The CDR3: CASSVALLDAYGGELFF. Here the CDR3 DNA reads TGTGCCAGCAGCGTAGCCCTCCTAGACGCCTATGGCGGGGAGCTGTTTTTT.

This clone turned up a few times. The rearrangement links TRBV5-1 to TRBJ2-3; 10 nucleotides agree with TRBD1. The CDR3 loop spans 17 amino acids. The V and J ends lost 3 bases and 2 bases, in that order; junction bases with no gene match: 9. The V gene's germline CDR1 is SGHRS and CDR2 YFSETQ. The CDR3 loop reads CASSWLPTGGDTDTQYF. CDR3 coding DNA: TGCGCCAGCAGCTGGTTACCGACAGGGGGCGACACAGATACGCAGTATTTT.

The CDR3 here is CASSSSGKETQYF. The DNA for the CDR3 is TGTGCCAGCAGCTCTAGCGGGAAAGAGACCCAGTACTTC. The chain employs TRBV7-2 and TRBJ2-5; TRBD2 matches 9 bases. With 4 bases clipped from V and 3 bases from J, the junction kept 0 bases outside the gene matches. The CDR3 has 13 residues. The germline CDR1 and CDR2 sequences are SGHTA and FQGNSA. The full variable domain, its missing parts supplied by reference TRBV7-2 and TRBJ2-5, is GAGVSQSPSNKVTEKGKDVELRCDPISGHTALYWYRQSLGQGLEFLIYFQGNSAPDKSGLPSDRFSAERTGGSVSTLTIQRTQQEDSAVYLCASSSSGKETQYFGPGTRLLVL.

CDR3 protein: CASSLNRASTGELFF. DNA for the CDR3: TGTGCCAGCAGCTTAAACAGGGCGAGCACCGGGGAGCTGTTTTTT. The chain is built from TRBV7-6 and TRBJ2-2, with D possibly TRBD1 on 6 matching bases. The CDR3 spans 15 residues. The germline V gene has CDR1 SGHVS and CDR2 FNYEAQ. The V and J ends lost 2 bases and 4 bases respectively, with 11 bases between them.

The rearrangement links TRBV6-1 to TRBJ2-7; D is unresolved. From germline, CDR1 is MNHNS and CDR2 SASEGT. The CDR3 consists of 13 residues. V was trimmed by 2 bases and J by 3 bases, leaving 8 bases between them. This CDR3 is CASSEYGFYEQYV. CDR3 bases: TGTGCCAGCAGTGAATACGGGTTCTACGAGCAGTACGTC.

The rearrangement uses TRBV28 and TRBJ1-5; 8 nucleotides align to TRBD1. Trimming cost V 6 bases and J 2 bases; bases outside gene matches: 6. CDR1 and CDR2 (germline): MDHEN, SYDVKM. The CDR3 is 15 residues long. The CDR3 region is CASSDRGSGNQPQHF. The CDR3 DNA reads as TGTGCCAGCAGCGACAGGGGAAGTGGCAATCAGCCCCAGCATTTT.

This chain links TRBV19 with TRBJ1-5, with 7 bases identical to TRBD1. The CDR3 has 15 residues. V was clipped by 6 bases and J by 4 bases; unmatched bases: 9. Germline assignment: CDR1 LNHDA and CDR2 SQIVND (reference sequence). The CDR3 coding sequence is TGTGCCAGTAGGACGACTCTCAGGGGGAATCAGCCCCAGCATTTT. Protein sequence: CASRTTLRGNQPQHF.

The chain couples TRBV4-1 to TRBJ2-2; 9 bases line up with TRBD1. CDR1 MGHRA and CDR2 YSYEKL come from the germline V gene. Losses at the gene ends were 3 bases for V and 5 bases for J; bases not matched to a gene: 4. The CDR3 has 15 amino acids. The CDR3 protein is CASSQGQGRTGELFF. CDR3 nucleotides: TGCGCCAGCAGCCAGGGACAGGGTAGGACCGGGGAGCTGTTTTTT.

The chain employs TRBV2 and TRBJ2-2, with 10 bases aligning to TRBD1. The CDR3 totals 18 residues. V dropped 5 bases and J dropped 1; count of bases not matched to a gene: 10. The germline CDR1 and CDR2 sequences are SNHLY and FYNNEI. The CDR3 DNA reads TGTGCCAGCAGTCGACAGGGGGCGCTAACATGGAACACCGGGGAGCTGTTTTTT. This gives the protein CASSRQGALTWNTGELFF.

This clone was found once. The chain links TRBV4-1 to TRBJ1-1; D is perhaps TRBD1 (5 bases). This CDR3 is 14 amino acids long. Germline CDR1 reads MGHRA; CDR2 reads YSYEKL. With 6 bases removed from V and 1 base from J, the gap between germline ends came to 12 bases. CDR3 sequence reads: CASRGLLRNTEAFF. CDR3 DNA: TGCGCCAGCAGGGGACTTCTACGGAACACTGAAGCTTTCTTT.

This CDR3 is CASSLLLAVPFGTGELFF. The CDR3 bases are TGTGCCAGCAGCTTATTACTAGCGGTCCCCTTTGGCACCGGGGAGCTGTTTTTT. The chain joins TRBV5-4 to TRBJ2-2; 8 nucleotides align to TRBD2. V lost 2 bases, J lost 4 bases, and 13 bases stayed unmatched. Per the germline V gene, CDR1 is SGHNT and CDR2 is YYREEE (reference sequence). The CDR3 length is 18 residues.

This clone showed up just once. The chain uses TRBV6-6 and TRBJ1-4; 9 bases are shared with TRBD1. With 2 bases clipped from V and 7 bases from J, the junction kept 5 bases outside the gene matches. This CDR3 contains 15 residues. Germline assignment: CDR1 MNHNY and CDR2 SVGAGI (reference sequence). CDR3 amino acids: CASSYNRGPGEKLFF. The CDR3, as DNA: TGTGCCAGCAGTTACAACAGGGGGCCTGGTGAAAAACTGTTTTTT.

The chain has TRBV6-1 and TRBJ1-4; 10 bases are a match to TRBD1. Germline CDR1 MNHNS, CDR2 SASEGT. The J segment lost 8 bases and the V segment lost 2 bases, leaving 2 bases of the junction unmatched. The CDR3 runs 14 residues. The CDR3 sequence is CASSEPGQGEKLFF. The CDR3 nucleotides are TGTGCCAGCAGTGAACCGGGACAGGGGGAAAAACTGTTTTTT.

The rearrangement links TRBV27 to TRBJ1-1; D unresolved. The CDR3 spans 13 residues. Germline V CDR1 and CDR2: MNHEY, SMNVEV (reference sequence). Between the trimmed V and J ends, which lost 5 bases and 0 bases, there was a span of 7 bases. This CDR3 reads CASSDTLNTEAFF. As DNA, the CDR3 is TGTGCCAGCAGTGACACCTTGAACACTGAAGCTTTCTTT.

Written as DNA, the CDR3 is TGTGCCAGCAGGGGCGACAGGGACGCTGAAGCTTTCTTT. As protein: CASRGDRDAEAFF. The chain carries TRBV6-1 and TRBJ1-1, with TRBD1 matching 7 bases. CDR3 length: 13 residues. Germline V gene lookup returns CDR1 MNHNS and CDR2 SASEGT. After removal of 6 bases from V and 6 bases from J, the junction contained 7 bases not matched to a gene.

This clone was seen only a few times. The CDR3 nucleotides read TGTGCCACCTCGAAGAGCAATGAGCAGTTCTTC. Translating it yields CATSKSNEQFF. V usage is TRBV7-9 and J usage is TRBJ2-1; D gene ambiguous. V was pared by 10 bases and J by 6 bases, with 10 bases between. The germline V gene has CDR1 SEHNR and CDR2 FQNEAQ (reference sequence). The CDR3 length is 11 residues.

CDR3 bases: TGTGCCAGCAGCCAAGATAGGCAGGGCAAGACCCAGTACTTC. Its translation is CASSQDRQGKTQYF. J is TRBJ2-5 and V is TRBV14, with D possibly being TRBD1 (5 bases). Trimming left V 0 bases short and J 6 bases short, with 11 bases between. The CDR3 runs 14 residues. The germline CDR1 and CDR2 sequences are SGHDN and FVKESK. The whole variable domain, remainder taken from reference TRBV14 and TRBJ2-5, is EAGVTQFPSHSVIEKGQTVTLRCDPISGHDNLYWYRRVMGKEIKFLLHFVKESKQDESGMPNNRFLAERTGGTYSTLKVQPAELEDSGVYFCASSQDRQGKTQYFGPGTRLLVL.